This T cell receptor beta chain was identified in a study of PD-L1 blockade in urothelial cancer. About the research overall: Patients took up atezolizumab in 2014 at 1,200 mg intravenously every 3 weeks.

Germline CDR1 and CDR2: MNHNS and SASEGT. The CDR3 has 15 residues. Trimming cost V 7 bases and J 6 bases; bases outside gene matches: 11. Time point in this sample: peripheral blood 6 weeks after treatment start. This clone has only one observation. Assay used: immunoSEQ multiplex PCR; TCRdb lists only in-frame clones, some missing. The sample lists around 49,000 clones, more than 75% occurring once. The material sequenced was PBMCs, taken around atezolizumab (anti-PD-L1) treatment. The TCR sequence derives from a man in his sixties with urothelial cancer. V is TRBV6-1 and J is TRBJ2-2; TRBD2 matches at 7 bases. The CDR3 sequence is CASIRDGLEAGELFF. The CDR3 nucleotides are TGTGCCAGCATTCGAGACGGACTAGAGGCCGGGGAGCTGTTTTTT.